What follows are 3 T cell receptor beta chains derived from one specimen sequenced in a study of blood T cell repertoires in COVID-19. Clones were read by immunoSEQ multiplex PCR, and TCRdb kept only the in-frame ones, dropping some. This table holds approximately 100,000 clones, roughly 76% found once. Specimen: peripheral blood. The receptors derive from an elderly woman with active or convalescent COVID-19.

This chain links TRBV20-1 with TRBJ1-3; D remains unclear. Germline assignment: CDR1 DFQATT and CDR2 SNEGSKA (reference sequence). Trimming pared 3 bases from V and 5 bases from J, leaving 11 bases between. The CDR3 covers 13 residues. CDR3 bases: TGCAGTGCTAGTCTGCCAGGCAGAAACACCATATATTTT. Translated, it gives CSASLPGRNTIYF.

The chain has TRBV7-2 and TRBJ2-1; TRBD1 aligns across 11 bases. Germline CDR1 SGHTA, CDR2 FQGNSA. J gave up 3 bases and V 6 bases, and 4 bases lay outside the gene matches. The CDR3 is made up of 15 amino acids. The CDR3 nucleotides are TGTGCCAGCAGACTGGGGACAGGGGGCTACAATGAGCAGTTCTTC. Amino acid sequence: CASRLGTGGYNEQFF.

The gene calls are TRBV27 and TRBJ2-3; 9 nucleotides agree with TRBD1. The CDR3 is made up of 16 amino acids. Trimming took 6 bases from V and 0 from J; bases not matched to a gene: 7. Per germline, CDR1 MNHEY and CDR2 SMNVEV (reference sequence). The CDR3 DNA sequence: TGTGCCAGCAGCGGACAGGGGCGATCTAGCACAGATACGCAGTATTTT. Amino acids: CASSGQGRSSTDTQYF.